This TCR beta chain was sequenced in a study of read filtering for tumor transcriptome and immune sequencing (dated by TCRdb to the early 2020s). General notes on the study: The cohort had 17 male and approximately 15 female patients with a mean age of around 69 years, ranging from about 40 to 85. Under revised international staging, 8 patients fell into R-ISS I, 15 or so into R-ISS II and about seven into R-ISS III. Whole-transcriptome libraries were prepared with the TruSeq RNA Access Library Prep Kit after DNase treatment. TCR-region mapped reads per sample ranged from about 3.5 to 10.27 million with IR-seq versus only roughly 80 to 1273 with RNA-seq. TCR repertoires obtained by targeted immune repertoire sequencing and by bulk whole-transcriptome sequencing performed on the same bone marrow samples were compared. As a main aim, a read-filtering strategy for immune repertoire data was addressed, with the specific question being whether clonotypes supported by a single read should be removed.

TCR libraries were constructed from about 400 ng RNA using the Immunoverse kit, and molecular barcoded adaptors covering alpha/delta and beta/gamma chains were employed. TCR library preparation used the same RNA that was used for transcriptome sequencing. An Illumina HiSeq 4000 with 2 x 150 cycles was used to sequence the TCR libraries. Processing in the source paper ran as follows. MiXCR aligned TCR reads to human V, D, J and C references and assembled the aligned reads into CDR3 clonotypes, with quality filtering and error correction included. Clonotype counts and gene usage diversity were analyzed with the tcR package in R. For inspection of raw mapping reads, RNA-seq reads were mapped by STAR aligner version 2.5.3a onto GRCh37 of the human genome. To test how sequencing depth affects detected clonotypes, IR-seq fastq files were randomly downsampled with Seqtk 1.3. TCRdb's own reprocessing of the public reads used fastp at Q25 and MiXCR and kept productive beta chains. Under each unique CDR3 protein, matching rows form one entry showing the most common genes and DNA. The V and J calls reflect TCRdb's pipeline rather than the authors' work. The sample table records about 62,000 distinct CDR3 sequences; roughly 19% of these occur just once. The top ten constitute about 11% of the sample.

Comment on this clonotype: This receptor's antigen is unknown. Base quality data are lacking; no much larger clone is found one base away.

V was cut back by 4 bases and J by 3 bases, leaving a gap of 16 bases between them. CDR1 and CDR2, looked up from the germline V gene (reference sequence), are GTSNPN and SVGIG. The CDR3 sequence holds 15 residues, the cysteine and phenylalanine included. Just the 45-base CDR3 DNA is kept, in frame starting at base 1. Each patient had bone marrow sampled at the time of active disease. Ficoll-Hypaque density gradient centrifugation was used to isolate bone marrow mononuclear cells. Myeloma plasma cells were removed and CD138-negative cells were collected by negative selection after labeling with CD138 magnetic microbeads on a MACS separator. Flow cytometry on an Attune NxT with CD138 antibodies was used to check the purity of the isolated cells. TRIzol reagent was used to extract total RNA, which was then quantified with a NanoDrop spectrophotometer. For each patient, paired RNA-seq and IR-seq were run on the CD138-negative bone marrow sample from that patient.

On the study overall, not on this receptor specifically: The sorted CD138-negative fraction was composed of a mixed bone marrow immune population rather than of purified T cells. Clonotypes were captured by IR-seq at much higher depth and more reliably than by RNA-seq, and smaller IR-seq throughput was sufficient for identification of most shared clonotypes. The correlation between IR-seq and RNA-seq shared clonotype proportions was increased by removal of single-read clonotypes. In IR-seq, roughly four fifths of clonotypes but 3% to 4.5% of total reads were represented by single-read clonotypes, whereas in RNA-seq, approximately 70% of clonotypes and approximately 40% of reads were represented by single-read clonotypes.

The clonotype was recovered from a donor aged 40 or older with multiple myeloma. In this chain, TRBV30 is recombined with TRBJ1-5; the D region possibly corresponds to TRBD1 (6 bases align). Sequenced material: a population of CD138-negative cells sorted from bone marrow. This specimen's cell subset or site label, interpreted: bone marrow mononuclear cells depleted of CD138+ plasma/myeloma cells by negative magnetic selection. The CDR3 region reads CAWTLKTGYNQPQHF. The base sequence is TGTGCCTGGACCCTCAAGACAGGTTACAATCAGCCCCAGCATTTT.